The 10 T cell receptor beta chains given below trace back to one sample, sequenced in a study of identical twins. TCRdb reprocessed the 5' RACE reads via MiXCR and lists one record per CDR3 protein. The table lists some 730,000 distinct CDR3 sequences, 18% of them singletons. Another study also made use of these data, one on T cells expressing NK-cell markers.

The source material was PBMCs. All receptors come from a woman under 30 in good health.

This clonotype showed up just a few times. The rearrangement joins TRBV27 to TRBJ2-5, with 11 bases that match TRBD2. The CDR3 spans 15 residues. V dropped 5 bases and J dropped 2; count of bases not matched to a gene: 4. Germline-derived CDR1 and CDR2 are MNHEY and SMNVEV (reference sequence). The DNA for the CDR3 is TGTGCCAGCAGTATATTAGCGGGAGGGCAAGAGACCCAGTACTTC. Encoded protein: CASSILAGGQETQYF.

This clonotype has just a few counts. The rearrangement joins TRBV7-2 to TRBJ2-3, with unresolved D. Per the germline V gene, CDR1 is SGHTA and CDR2 is FQGNSA. The V gene lost 3 bases and the J gene lost 14 bases, with 6 bases spanning the gap. The CDR3 extends over 9 amino acids. CDR3 residues: CASSFEPYF. The DNA of the CDR3 is TGTGCCAGCAGCTTCGAACCGTATTTT.

The chain joins TRBV5-1 to TRBJ2-3; maybe TRBD2 (6 bases). V gave up 5 bases and J gave up 1 base, with 14 bases separating them. Germline-derived CDR1 and CDR2 are SGHRS and YFSETQ. The CDR3 spans 15 residues. CDR3 in amino acids: CASSEAGSRTDTQYF. The CDR3 nucleotides read TGCGCCAGCAGTGAAGCGGGTTCCCGCACAGATACGCAGTATTTT.

The chain carries TRBV14 and TRBJ2-6, with a possible D match to TRBD1 (5 bases). The length of the CDR3 is 17 residues. Trimming took off 0 bases at V and 0 bases at J, with 9 bases between the two ends. Per the germline V gene, CDR1 is SGHDN and CDR2 is FVKESK. The CDR3 nucleotides are TGTGCCAGCAGCCAAGAACAGGTTTTCTCTGGGGCCAACGTCCTGACTTTC. Translating it yields CASSQEQVFSGANVLTF.

This clonotype has at least ten counts. The chain links TRBV7-9 to TRBJ2-7; D is unclear. Germline CDR1 is SEHNR and CDR2 is FQNEAQ (reference sequence). Between the trimmed V and J ends, which lost 6 bases and 3 bases, there was a span of 12 bases. The CDR3 loop spans 13 amino acids. The CDR3 spells CASSRPHLYEQYF. The CDR3 DNA reads as TGTGCCAGCAGTCGCCCCCACCTCTACGAGCAGTACTTC. The full variable domain, with the rest looked up from reference TRBV7-9 and TRBJ2-7, is DTGVSQNPRHKITKRGQNVTFRCDPISEHNRLYWYRQTLGQGPEFLTYFQNEAQLEKSRLLSDRFSAERPKGSFSTLEIQRTEQGDSAMYLCASSRPHLYEQYFGPGTRLTVT.

This clonotype occurred a few times. This chain connects TRBV3-1 to TRBJ2-1; 10 bases are shared with TRBD1. Germline loops: CDR1 LGHDT, CDR2 YNNKEL (reference sequence). The CDR3 has 19 amino acids. The J segment lost 1 base and the V segment lost 0 bases, leaving 9 bases of the junction unmatched. The CDR3 bases are TGTGCCAGCAGCCAAGATAAGTTGGAGGGACAGGGGTCCTACAATGAGCAGTTCTTC. Encoded protein: CASSQDKLEGQGSYNEQFF.

CDR3 in amino acids: CASGGGVGNTEAFF. The CDR3 region has the DNA TGTGCCAGTGGGGGAGGGGTTGGTAACACTGAAGCTTTCTTT. The chain couples TRBV6-1 to TRBJ1-1, with a weak D call TRBD1 (5 bases). Trimming stripped 9 bases from V and 2 bases from J, with 16 bases between. Germline V gene data show CDR1 as MNHNS and CDR2 as SASEGT. This CDR3 has 14 amino acids.

This chain connects TRBV24-1 to TRBJ2-1, with TRBD2 as a possible D gene (5 bases). CDR3 length: 12 residues. V lost 1 base and J lost 15, with 12 bases in between. Germline CDR1 and CDR2: KGHDR and SFDVKD. Written as DNA, the CDR3 is TGTGCCACCAGTGATTTAACCGGGAAGTTGTTCTTC. It specifies CATSDLTGKLFF.

A single count supports this clonotype. The chain links TRBV7-2 to TRBJ2-1; D call uncertain. V was cut by 2 bases and J by 6 bases, with 8 bases left in between. Germline CDR1 is SGHTA and CDR2 is FQGNSA. The CDR3 contains 13 residues. CDR3 DNA sequence: TGTGCCAGCAGCTTAAAACCGAGCAATGAGCAGTTCTTC. This codes for CASSLKPSNEQFF.

In regard to this clonotype: The germline gene is not matched at one end of the junction; a read error may be the cause. The chain has TRBV3-1 and TRBJ2-1; 8 nucleotides agree with TRBD2. The V gene's germline CDR1 is LGHDT and CDR2 YNNKEL (reference sequence). There are 15 residues in the CDR3. The CDR3 DNA reads as TGTGCCAGCAGCCAAGATACAGCGGGGGTCCCCAGGCGGCTCTTC. It specifies CASSQDTAGVPRRLF.